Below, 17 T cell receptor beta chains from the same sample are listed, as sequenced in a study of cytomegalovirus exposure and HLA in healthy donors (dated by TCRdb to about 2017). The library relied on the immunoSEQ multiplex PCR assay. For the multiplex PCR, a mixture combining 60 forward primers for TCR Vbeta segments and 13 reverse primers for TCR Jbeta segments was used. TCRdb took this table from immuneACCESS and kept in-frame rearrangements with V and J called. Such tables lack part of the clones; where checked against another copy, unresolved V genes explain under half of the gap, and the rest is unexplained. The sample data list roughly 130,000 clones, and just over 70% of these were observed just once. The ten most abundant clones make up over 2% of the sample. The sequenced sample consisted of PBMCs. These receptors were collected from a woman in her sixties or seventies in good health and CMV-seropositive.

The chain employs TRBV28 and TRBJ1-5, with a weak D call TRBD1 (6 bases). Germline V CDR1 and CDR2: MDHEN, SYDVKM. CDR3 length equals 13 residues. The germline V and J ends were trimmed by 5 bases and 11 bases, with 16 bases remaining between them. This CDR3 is CASSEGGGRTQHF. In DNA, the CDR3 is TGTGCCAGCAGTGAGGGGGGCGGGAGGACCCAGCATTTT.

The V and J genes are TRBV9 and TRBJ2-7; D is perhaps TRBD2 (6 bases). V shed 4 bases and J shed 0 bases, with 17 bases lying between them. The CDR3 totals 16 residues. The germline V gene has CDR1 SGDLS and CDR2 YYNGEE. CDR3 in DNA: TGTGCCAGCAGCCCCCCCCCGGCGGGGAGCTCCTACGAGCAGTACTTC. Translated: CASSPPPAGSSYEQYF. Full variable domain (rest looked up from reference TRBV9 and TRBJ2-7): DSGVTQTPKHLITATGQRVTLRCSPRSGDLSVYWYQQSLDQGLQFLIQYYNGEERAKGNILERFSAQQFPDLHSELNLSSLELGDSALYFCASSPPPAGSSYEQYFGPGTRLTVT.

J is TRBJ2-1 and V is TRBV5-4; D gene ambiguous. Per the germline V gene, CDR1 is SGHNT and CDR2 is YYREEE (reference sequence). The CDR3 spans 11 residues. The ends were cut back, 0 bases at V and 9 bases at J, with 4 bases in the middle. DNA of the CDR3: TGTGCCAGCAGCTTGGCCGGTGAGCAGTTCTTC. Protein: CASSLAGEQFF.

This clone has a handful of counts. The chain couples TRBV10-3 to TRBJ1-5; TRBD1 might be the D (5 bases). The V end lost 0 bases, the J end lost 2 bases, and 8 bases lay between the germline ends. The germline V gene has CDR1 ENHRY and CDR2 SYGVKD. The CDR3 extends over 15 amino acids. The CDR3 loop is CAISESGRGNQPQHF. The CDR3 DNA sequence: TGTGCCATCAGTGAGTCTGGCAGGGGCAATCAGCCCCAGCATTTT.

For the CDR3, the DNA is TGTGCCAGCAGTTCCCCGAAGAGCTCTGGAAACACCATATATTTT. This codes for CASSSPKSSGNTIYF. The rearrangement links TRBV6-6 to TRBJ1-3; D gene unclear. The germline V gene has CDR1 MNHNY and CDR2 SVGAGI (reference sequence). Trimming pared 4 bases from V and 0 bases from J, leaving 10 bases between. CDR3 size: 15 residues.

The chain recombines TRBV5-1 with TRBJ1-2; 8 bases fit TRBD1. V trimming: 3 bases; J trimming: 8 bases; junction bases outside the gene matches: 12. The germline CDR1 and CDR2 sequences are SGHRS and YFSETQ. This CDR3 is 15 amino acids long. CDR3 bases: TGCGCCAGCAGCTCACCGGAGGCAGGGGGCAAAGGCTACACCTTC. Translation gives CASSSPEAGGKGYTF. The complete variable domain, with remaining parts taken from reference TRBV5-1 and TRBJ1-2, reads KAGVTQTPRYLIKTRGQQVTLSCSPISGHRSVSWYQQTPGQGLQFLFEYFSETQRNKGNFPGRFSGRQFSNSRSEMNVSTLELGDSALYLCASSSPEAGGKGYTFGSGTRLTVV.

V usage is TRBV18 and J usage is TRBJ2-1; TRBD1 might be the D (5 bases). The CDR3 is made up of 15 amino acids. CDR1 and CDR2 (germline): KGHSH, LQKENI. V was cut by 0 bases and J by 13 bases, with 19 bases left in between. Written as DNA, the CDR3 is TGTGCCAGCTCACCACCAGGGGCGGCATACACACCCCAGTTCTTC. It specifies CASSPPGAAYTPQFF.

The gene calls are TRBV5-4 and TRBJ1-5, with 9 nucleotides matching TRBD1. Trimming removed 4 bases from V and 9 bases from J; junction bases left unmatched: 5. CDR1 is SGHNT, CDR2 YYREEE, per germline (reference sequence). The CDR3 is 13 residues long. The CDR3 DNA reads TGTGCCAGCAGCATAGGACAGGGGTGGCCCCAGCATTTT. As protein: CASSIGQGWPQHF.

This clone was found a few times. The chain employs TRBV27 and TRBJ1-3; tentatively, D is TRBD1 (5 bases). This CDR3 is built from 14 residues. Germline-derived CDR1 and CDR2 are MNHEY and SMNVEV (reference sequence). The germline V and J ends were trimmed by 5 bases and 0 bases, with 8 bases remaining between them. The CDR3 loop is CASSPGFSGNTIYF. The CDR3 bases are TGTGCCAGCAGTCCAGGGTTCTCTGGAAACACCATATATTTT.

CDR3 in DNA: TGCGCCAGCAGCTTACTACCAGGGGCTGAGCAGTTCTTC. This translates into CASSLLPGAEQFF. The chain has TRBV5-1 and TRBJ2-1; possible D gene TRBD1, 6 bases. Trimming stripped 2 bases from V and 9 bases from J, with 12 bases between. The CDR3 contains 13 residues. Germline V lookup: CDR1 SGHRS, CDR2 YFSETQ.

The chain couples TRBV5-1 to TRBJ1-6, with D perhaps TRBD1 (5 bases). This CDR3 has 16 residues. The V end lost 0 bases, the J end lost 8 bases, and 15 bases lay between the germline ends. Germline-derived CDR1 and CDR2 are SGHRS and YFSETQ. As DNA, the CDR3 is TGCGCCAGCAGCTTGGTTGGATCCAGGGAGGATTCACCCCTCCACTTT. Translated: CASSLVGSREDSPLHF.

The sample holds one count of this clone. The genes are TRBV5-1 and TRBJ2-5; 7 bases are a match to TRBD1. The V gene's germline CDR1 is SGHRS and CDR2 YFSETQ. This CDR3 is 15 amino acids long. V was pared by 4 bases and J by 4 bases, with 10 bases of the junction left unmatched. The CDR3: CASSVGTAVGETQYF. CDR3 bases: TGCGCCAGCAGCGTAGGGACAGCGGTGGGAGAGACCCAGTACTTC.

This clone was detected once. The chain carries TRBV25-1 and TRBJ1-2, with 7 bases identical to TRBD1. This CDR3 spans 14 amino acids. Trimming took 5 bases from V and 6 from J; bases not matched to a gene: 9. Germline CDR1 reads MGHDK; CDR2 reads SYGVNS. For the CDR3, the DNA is TGTGCCAGCAGTAAACCCGACAGGGAACATGGCTACACCTTC. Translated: CASSKPDREHGYTF.

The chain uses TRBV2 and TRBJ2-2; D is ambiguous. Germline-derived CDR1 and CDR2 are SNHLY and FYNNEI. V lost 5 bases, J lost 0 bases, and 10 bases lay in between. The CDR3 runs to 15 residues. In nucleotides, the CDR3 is TGTGCCAGCAGTTTTATTCCCCCGAACACCGGGGAGCTGTTTTTT. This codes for CASSFIPPNTGELFF.

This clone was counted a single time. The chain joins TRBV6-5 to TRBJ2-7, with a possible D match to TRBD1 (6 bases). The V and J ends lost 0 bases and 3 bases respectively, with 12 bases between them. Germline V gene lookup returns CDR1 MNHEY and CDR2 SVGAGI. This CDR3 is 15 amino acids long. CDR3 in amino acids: CASSYSKTGSYEQYF. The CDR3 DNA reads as TGTGCCAGCAGTTACTCGAAAACAGGGAGCTACGAGCAGTACTTC.

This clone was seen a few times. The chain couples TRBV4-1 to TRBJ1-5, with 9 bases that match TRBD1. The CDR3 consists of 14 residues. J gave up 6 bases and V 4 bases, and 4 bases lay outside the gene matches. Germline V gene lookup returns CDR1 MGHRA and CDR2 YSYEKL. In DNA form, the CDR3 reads TGCGCCAGCAGCCGGGGGACAGGGAGTCAGCCCCAGCATTTT. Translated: CASSRGTGSQPQHF.

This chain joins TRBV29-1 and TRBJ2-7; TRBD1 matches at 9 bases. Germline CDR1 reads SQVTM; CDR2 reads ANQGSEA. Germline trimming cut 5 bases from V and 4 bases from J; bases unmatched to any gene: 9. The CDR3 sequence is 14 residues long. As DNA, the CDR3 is TGCAGCGTTTCCGCCCGGGACAGGGTTTACGAGCAGTACTTC. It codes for CSVSARDRVYEQYF.